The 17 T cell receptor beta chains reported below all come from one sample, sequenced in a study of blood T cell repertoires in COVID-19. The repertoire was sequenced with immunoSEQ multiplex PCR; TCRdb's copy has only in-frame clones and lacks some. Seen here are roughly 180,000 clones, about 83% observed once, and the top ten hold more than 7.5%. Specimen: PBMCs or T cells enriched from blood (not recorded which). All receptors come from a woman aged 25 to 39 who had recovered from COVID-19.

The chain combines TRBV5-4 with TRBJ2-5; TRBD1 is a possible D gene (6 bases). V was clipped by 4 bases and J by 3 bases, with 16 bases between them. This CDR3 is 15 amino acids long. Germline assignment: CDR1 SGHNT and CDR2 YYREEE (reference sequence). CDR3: CASSLRAGTKETQYF. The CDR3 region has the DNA TGTGCCAGCAGCCTCAGGGCCGGGACAAAAGAGACCCAGTACTTC.

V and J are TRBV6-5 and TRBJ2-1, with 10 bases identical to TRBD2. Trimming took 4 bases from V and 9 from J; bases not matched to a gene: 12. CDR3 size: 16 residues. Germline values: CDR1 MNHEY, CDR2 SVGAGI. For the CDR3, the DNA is TGTGCCAGCAGTTTTACCAGCGGGAGGGCCACTCGTGAGCAGTTCTTC. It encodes CASSFTSGRATREQFF.

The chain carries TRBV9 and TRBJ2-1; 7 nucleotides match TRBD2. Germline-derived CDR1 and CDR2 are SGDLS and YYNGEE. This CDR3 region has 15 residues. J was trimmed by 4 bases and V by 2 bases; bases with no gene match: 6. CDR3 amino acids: CASSVEGLTYNEQFF. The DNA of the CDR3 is TGTGCCAGCAGCGTCGAGGGACTAACATACAATGAGCAGTTCTTC.

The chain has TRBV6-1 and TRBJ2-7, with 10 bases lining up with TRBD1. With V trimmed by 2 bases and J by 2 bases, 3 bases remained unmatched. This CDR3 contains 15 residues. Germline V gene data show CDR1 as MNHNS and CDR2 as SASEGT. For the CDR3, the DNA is TGTGCCAGCAGTGAAATGGGACAGGGGACCTACGAGCAGTACTTC. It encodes CASSEMGQGTYEQYF.

This CDR3 reads CASTTNYEQYF. In DNA, the CDR3 is TGTGCCAGCACTACTAATTACGAGCAGTACTTC. The rearrangement joins TRBV28 to TRBJ2-7, with no clear D. Germline lookup yields CDR1 MDHEN and CDR2 SYDVKM. Trimming removed 7 bases from V and 4 bases from J, with 8 bases in between. The length of the CDR3 is 11 residues.

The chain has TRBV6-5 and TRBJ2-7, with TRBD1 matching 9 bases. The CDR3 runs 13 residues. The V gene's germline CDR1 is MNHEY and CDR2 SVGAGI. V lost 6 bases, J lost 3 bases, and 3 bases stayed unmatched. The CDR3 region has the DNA TGTGCCAGCAGCGGACAGGGGTACTACGAGCAGTACTTC. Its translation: CASSGQGYYEQYF.

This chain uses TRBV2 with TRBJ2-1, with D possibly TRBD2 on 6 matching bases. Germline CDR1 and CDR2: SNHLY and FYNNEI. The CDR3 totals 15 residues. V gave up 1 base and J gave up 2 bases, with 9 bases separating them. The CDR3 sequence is CASSEEGTAYNEQFF. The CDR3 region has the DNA TGTGCCAGCAGTGAAGAGGGGACTGCCTACAATGAGCAGTTCTTC.

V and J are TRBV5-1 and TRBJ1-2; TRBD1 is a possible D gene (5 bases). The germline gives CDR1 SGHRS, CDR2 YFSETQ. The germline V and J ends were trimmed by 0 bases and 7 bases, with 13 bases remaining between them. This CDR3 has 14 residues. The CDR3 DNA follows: TGCGCCAGCAGCTTGGAAGGGCCTAGGGGTGGCTACACCTTC. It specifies CASSLEGPRGGYTF.

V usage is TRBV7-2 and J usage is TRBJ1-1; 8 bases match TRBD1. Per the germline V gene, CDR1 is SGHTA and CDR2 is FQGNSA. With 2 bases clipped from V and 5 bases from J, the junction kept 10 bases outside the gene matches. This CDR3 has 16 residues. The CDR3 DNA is TGTGCCAGCAGCTTATTATCAGGACAGGGTAGGACTGAAGCTTTCTTT. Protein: CASSLLSGQGRTEAFF.

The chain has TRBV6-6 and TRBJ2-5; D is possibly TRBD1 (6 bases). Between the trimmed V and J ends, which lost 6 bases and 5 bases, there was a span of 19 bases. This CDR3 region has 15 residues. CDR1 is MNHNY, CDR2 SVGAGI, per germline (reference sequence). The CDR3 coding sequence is TGTGCCAGCAGGTCCCCAGGAGGAACAGGGGAGACCCAGTACTTC. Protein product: CASRSPGGTGETQYF.

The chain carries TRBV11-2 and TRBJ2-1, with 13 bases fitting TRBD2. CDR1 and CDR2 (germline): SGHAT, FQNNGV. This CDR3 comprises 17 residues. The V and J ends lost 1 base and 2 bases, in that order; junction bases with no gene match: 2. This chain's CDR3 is CASSLAGTSGTYNEQFF. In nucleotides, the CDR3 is TGTGCCAGCAGCTTAGCCGGGACTAGCGGGACCTACAATGAGCAGTTCTTC.

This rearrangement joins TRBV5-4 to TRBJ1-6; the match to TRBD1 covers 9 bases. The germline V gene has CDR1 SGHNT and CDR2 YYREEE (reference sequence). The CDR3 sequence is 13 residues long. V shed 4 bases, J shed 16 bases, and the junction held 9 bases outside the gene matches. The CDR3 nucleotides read TGTGCCAGCAGCAGGGACAGGGCTCGAGAACTCCACTTT. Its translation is CASSRDRARELHF.

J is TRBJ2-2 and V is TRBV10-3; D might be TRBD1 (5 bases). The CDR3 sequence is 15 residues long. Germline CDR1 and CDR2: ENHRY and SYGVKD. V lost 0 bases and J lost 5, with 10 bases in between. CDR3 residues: CAISESRGRTGELFF. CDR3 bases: TGTGCCATCAGTGAGTCAAGGGGCCGGACCGGGGAGCTGTTTTTT.

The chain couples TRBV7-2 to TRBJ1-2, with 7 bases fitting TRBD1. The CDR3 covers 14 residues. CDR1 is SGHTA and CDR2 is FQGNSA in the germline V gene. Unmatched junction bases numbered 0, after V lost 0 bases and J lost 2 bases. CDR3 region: CASSLADRNYGYTF. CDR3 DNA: TGTGCCAGCAGCTTAGCGGACAGGAACTATGGCTACACCTTC.

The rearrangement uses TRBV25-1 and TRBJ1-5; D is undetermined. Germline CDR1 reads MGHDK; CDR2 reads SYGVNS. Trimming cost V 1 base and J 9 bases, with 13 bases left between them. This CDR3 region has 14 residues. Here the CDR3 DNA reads TGTGCCAGCAGTGAATTAGGCAGCCCGGGGCCCCAGCATTTT. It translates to CASSELGSPGPQHF.

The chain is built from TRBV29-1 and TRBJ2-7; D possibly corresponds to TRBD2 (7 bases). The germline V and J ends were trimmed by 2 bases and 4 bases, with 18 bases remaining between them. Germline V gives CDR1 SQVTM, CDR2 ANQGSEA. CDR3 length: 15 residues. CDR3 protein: CSVELTAGALYEQYF. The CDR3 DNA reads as TGCAGCGTTGAACTCACGGCGGGGGCCTTATACGAGCAGTACTTC.

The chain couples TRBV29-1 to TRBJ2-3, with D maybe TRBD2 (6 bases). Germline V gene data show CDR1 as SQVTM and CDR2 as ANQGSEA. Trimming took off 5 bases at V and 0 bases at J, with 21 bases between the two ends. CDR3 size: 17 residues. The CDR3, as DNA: TGCAGCGTTCTTGCTAGCGCAAGATTATCTAGCACAGATACGCAGTATTTT. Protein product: CSVLASARLSSTDTQYF.